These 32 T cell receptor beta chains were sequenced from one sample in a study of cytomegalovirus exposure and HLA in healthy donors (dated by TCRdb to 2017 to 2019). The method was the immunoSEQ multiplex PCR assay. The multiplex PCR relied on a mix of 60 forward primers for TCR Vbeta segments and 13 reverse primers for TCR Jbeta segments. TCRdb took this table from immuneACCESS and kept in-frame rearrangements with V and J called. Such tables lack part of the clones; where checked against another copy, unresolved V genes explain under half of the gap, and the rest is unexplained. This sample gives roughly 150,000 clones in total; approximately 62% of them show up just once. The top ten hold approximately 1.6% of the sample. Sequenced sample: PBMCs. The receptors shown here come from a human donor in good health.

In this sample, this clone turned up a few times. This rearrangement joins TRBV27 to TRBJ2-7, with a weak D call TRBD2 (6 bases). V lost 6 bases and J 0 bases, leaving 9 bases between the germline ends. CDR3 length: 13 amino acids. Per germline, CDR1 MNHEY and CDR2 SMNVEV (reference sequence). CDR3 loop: CASSPGGSYEQYF. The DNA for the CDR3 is TGTGCCAGCAGCCCCGGGGGCTCCTACGAGCAGTACTTC.

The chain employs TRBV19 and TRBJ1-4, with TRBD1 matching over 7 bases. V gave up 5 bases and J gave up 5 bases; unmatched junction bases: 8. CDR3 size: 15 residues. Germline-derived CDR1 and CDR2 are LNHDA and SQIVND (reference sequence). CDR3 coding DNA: TGTGCCAGTAGTCCCCCGGGAGGGGGCAATGAAAAACTGTTTTTT. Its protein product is CASSPPGGGNEKLFF.

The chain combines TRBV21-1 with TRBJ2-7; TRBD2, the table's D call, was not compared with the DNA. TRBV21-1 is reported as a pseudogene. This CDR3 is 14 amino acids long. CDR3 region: CASSKKGESYEQYF. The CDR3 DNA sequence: TGTGCCAGCAGCAAAAAGGGAGAGAGCTACGAGCAGTACTTC.

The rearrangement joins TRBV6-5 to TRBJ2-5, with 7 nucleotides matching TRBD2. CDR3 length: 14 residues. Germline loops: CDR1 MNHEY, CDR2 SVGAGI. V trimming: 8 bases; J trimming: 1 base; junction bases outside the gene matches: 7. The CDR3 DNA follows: TGTGCCAGCCGGGGAGGGGCCCCCCAAGAGACCCAGTACTTC. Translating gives CASRGGAPQETQYF.

The CDR3 DNA reads TGTGCCAGCATCTCACGGCCCCACACAGGGGCCAGGGGTCAGCCCCAGCATTTT. Translated, it gives CASISRPHTGARGQPQHF. V is TRBV21-1 and J is TRBJ1-5; the table's TRBD1 call for D was not verified on the DNA. TRBV21-1 is a pseudogene. The CDR3 spans 18 residues.

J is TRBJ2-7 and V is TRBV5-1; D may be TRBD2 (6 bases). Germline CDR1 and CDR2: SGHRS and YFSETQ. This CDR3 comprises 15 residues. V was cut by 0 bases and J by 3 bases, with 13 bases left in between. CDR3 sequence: CASSLGGDFNYEQYF. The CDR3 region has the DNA TGCGCCAGCAGCTTGGGTGGGGACTTTAACTACGAGCAGTACTTC.

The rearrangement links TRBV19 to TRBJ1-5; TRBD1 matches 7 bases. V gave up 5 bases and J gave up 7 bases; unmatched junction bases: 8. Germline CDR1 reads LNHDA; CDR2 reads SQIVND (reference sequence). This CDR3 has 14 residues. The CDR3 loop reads CASSSRTGTQPQHF. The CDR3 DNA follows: TGTGCCAGTAGTTCCCGGACAGGCACACAGCCCCAGCATTTT. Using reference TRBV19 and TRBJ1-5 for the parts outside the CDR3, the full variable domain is DGGITQSPKYLFRKEGQNVTLSCEQNLNHDAMYWYRQDPGQGLRLIYYSQIVNDFQKGDIAEGYSVSREKKESFPLTVTSAQKNPTAFYLCASSSRTGTQPQHFGDGTRLSIL.

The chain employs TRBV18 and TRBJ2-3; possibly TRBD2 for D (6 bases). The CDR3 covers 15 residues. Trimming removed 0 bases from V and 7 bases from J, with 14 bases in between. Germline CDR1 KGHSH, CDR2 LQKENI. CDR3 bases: TGTGCCAGCTCACCACCGGAGGGAACCCCCTATACGCAGTATTTT. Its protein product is CASSPPEGTPYTQYF.

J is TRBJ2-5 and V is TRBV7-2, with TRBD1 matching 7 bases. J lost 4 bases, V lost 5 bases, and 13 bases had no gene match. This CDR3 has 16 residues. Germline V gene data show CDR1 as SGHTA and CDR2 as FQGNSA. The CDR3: CASSANTGDSRETQYF. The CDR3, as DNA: TGTGCCAGCAGCGCCAATACAGGGGATTCCCGAGAGACCCAGTACTTC.

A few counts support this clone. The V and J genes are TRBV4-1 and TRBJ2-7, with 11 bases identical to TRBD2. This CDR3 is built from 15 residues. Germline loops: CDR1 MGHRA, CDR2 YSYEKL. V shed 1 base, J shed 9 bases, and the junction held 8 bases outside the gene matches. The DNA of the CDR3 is TGCGCCAGCAGCCAAGTACTAGCGGGAGAATCAGTGCAGTACTTC. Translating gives CASSQVLAGESVQYF.

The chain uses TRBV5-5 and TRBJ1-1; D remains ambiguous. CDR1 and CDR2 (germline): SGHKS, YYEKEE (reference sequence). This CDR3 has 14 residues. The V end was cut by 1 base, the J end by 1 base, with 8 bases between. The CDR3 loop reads CASSLLQANTEAFF. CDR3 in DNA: TGTGCCAGCAGCTTGTTGCAGGCGAACACTGAAGCTTTCTTT.

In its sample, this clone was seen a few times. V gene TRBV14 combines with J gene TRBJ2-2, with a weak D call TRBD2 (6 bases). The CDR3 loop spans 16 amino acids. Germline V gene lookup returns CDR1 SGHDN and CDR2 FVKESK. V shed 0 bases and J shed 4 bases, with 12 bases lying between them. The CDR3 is CASSQEVLALTGELFF. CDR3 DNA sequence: TGTGCCAGCAGCCAAGAAGTACTAGCTCTCACCGGGGAGCTGTTTTTT. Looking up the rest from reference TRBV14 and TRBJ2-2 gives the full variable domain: EAGVTQFPSHSVIEKGQTVTLRCDPISGHDNLYWYRRVMGKEIKFLLHFVKESKQDESGMPNNRFLAERTGGTYSTLKVQPAELEDSGVYFCASSQEVLALTGELFFGEGSRLTVL.

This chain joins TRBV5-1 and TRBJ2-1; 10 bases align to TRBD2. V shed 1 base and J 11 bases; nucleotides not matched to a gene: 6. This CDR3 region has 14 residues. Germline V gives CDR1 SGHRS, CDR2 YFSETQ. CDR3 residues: CASSLTAGGPKQFF. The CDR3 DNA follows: TGCGCCAGCAGCTTGACAGCGGGAGGGCCCAAGCAGTTCTTC.

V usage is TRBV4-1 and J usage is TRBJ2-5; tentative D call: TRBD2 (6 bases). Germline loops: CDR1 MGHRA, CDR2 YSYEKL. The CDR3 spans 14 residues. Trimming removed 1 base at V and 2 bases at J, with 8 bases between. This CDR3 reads CASSQGTNQETQYF. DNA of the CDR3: TGCGCCAGCAGCCAAGGGACTAATCAAGAGACCCAGTACTTC.

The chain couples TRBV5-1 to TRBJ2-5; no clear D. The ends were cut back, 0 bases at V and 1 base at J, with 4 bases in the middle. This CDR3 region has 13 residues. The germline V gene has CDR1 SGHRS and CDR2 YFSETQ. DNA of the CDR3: TGCGCCAGCAGCTTGGGAGTCCAAGAGACCCAGTACTTC. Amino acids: CASSLGVQETQYF.

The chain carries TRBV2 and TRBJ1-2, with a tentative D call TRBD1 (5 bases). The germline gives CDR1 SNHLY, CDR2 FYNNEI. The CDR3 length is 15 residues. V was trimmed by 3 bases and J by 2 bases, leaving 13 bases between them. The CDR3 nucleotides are TGTGCCAGCAGTGAGGGCCAGGGCGGAAACTATGGCTACACCTTC. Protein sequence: CASSEGQGGNYGYTF.

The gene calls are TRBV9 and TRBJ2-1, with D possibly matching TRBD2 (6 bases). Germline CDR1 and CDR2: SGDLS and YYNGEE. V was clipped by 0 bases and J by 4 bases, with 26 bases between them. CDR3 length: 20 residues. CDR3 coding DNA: TGTGCCAGCAGCGTAGGTACACCCAGCACACGGGAGAGAATATACAATGAGCAGTTCTTC. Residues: CASSVGTPSTRERIYNEQFF. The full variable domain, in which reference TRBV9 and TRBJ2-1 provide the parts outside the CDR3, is DSGVTQTPKHLITATGQRVTLRCSPRSGDLSVYWYQQSLDQGLQFLIQYYNGEERAKGNILERFSAQQFPDLHSELNLSSLELGDSALYFCASSVGTPSTRERIYNEQFFGPGTRLTVL.

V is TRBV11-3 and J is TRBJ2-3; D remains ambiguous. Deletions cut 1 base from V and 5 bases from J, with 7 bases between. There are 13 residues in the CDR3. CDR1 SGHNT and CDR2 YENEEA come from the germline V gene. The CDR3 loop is CASSLVSQDTQYF. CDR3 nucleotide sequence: TGTGCCAGCAGCTTAGTCAGTCAAGATACGCAGTATTTT.

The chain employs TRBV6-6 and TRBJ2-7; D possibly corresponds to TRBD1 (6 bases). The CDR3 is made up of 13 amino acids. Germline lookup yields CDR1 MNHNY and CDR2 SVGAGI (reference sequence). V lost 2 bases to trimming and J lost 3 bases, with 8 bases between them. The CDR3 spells CASSYTGYYEQYF. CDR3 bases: TGTGCCAGCAGTTACACAGGGTACTACGAGCAGTACTTC.

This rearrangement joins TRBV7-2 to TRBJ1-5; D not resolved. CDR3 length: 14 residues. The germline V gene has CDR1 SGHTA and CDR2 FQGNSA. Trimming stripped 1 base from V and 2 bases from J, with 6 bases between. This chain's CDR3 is CASSLGSGNQPQHF. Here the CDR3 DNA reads TGTGCCAGCAGCTTAGGGTCGGGCAATCAGCCCCAGCATTTT.

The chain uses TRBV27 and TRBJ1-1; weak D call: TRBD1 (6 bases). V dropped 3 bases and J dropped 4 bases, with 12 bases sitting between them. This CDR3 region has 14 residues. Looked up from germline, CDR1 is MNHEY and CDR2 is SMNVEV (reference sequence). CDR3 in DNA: TGTGCCAGCAGTTTGCTACAGGGTTCCACTGAAGCTTTCTTT. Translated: CASSLLQGSTEAFF.

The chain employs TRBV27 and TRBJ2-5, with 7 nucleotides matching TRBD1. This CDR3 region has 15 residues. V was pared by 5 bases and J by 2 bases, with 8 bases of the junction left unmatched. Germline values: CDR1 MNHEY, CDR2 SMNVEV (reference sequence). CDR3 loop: CASSTLQGNQETQYF. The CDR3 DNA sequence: TGTGCCAGCAGTACCTTACAGGGGAATCAAGAGACCCAGTACTTC.

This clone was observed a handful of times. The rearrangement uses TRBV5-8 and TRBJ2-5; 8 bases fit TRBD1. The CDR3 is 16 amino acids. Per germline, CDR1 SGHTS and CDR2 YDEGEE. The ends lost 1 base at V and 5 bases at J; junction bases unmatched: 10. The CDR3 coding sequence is TGTGCCAGCAGCTTGCTTGGCCAGGGGGCCGGTGAGACCCAGTACTTC. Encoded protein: CASSLLGQGAGETQYF.

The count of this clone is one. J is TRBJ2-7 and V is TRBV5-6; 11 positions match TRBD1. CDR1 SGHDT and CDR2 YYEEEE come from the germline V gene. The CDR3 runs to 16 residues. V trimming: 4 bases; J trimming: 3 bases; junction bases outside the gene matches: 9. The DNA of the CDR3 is TGTGCCAGCAGCGGCGGGACAGGGGGGGTAAGCTACGAGCAGTACTTC. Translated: CASSGGTGGVSYEQYF. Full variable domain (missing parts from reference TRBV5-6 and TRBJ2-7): DAGVTQSPTHLIKTRGQQVTLRCSPKSGHDTVSWYQQALGQGPQFIFQYYEEEERQRGNFPDRFSGHQFPNYSSELNVNALLLGDSALYLCASSGGTGGVSYEQYFGPGTRLTVT.

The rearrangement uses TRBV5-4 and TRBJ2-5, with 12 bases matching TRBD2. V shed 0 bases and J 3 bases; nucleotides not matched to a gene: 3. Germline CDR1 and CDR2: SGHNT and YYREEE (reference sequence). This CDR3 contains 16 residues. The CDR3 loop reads CASSLASGRAEETQYF. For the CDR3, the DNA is TGTGCCAGCAGCTTGGCTAGCGGGAGGGCCGAAGAGACCCAGTACTTC.

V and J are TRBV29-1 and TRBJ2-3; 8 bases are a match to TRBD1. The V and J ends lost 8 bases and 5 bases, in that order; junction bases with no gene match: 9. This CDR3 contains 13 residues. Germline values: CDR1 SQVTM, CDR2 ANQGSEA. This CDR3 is CSLSRGLVDTQYF. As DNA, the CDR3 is TGCAGCCTGAGCAGGGGGCTCGTAGATACGCAGTATTTT.

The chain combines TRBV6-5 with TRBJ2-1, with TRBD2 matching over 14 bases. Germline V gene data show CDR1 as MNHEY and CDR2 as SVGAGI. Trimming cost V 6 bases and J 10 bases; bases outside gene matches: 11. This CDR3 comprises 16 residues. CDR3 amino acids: CASRYPTSGRAGEQFF. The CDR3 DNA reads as TGTGCCAGCAGGTACCCGACTAGCGGGAGGGCCGGGGAGCAGTTCTTC.

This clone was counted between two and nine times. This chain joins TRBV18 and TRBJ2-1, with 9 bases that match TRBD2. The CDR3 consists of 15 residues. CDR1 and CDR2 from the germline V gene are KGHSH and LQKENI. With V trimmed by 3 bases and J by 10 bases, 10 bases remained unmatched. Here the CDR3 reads CASSPPGLAPLEQFF. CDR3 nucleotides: TGTGCCAGCTCACCGCCGGGACTAGCCCCACTCGAGCAGTTCTTC.

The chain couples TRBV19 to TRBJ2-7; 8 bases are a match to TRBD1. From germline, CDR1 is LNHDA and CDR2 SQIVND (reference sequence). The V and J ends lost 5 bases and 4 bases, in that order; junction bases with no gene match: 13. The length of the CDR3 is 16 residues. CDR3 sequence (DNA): TGTGCCAGTAGTTCTCAGGGGGCCCTGAAGGGGTACGAGCAGTACTTC. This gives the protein CASSSQGALKGYEQYF.

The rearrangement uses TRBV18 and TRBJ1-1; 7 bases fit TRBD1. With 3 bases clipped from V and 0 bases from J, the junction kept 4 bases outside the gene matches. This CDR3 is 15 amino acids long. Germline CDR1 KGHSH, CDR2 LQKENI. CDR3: CASSPRQGMNTEAFF. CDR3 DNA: TGTGCCAGCTCACCTCGACAGGGCATGAACACTGAAGCTTTCTTT.

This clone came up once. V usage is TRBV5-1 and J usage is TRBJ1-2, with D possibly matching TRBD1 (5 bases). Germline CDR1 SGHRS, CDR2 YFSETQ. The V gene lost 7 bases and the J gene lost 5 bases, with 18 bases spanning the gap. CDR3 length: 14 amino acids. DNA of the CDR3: TGCGCCAGCGCGGGCGGGGGTGCAAGATATGGCTACACCTTC. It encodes CASAGGGARYGYTF.

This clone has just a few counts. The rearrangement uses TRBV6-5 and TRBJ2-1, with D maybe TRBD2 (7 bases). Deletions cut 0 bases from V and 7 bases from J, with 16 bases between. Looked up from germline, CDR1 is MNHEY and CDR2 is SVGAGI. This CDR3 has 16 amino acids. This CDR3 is CASSYSTRGGVNEQFF. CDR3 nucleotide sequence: TGTGCCAGCAGTTACTCGACCAGGGGAGGGGTGAATGAGCAGTTCTTC.